The present T cell receptor beta chain was sequenced within a study of sequential checkpoint blockade in melanoma. Overall study: Patients were randomized 1:1 to nivolumab-then-ipilimumab or ipilimumab-then-nivolumab first-line. Both treatment sequences were followed by maintenance nivolumab.

Treatment specified: randomized to nivolumab then ipilimumab (arm A) or the reverse (arm B). None of the patients previously received DNA-damaging chemotherapy. Live CD3+CD8+ CD19− CD56− cells were sorted from PBMCs. The data were produced by immunoSEQ multiplex PCR, yet TCRdb's version contains in-frame clones alone and is incomplete. The sample gives about 12,000 clones, roughly 85% of which show up once; around 57% is in the top ten. V was pared by 1 base and J by 3 bases, with 7 bases between. CDR3 length: 13 amino acids. Germline loops: CDR1 SGHDT, CDR2 YYEEEE. The sample consisted of CD8+ T cells sorted from blood (inferred from file names), taken from a patient given nivolumab and ipilimumab in sequence. The origin of this receptor is a human donor with melanoma. V usage is TRBV5-6 and J usage is TRBJ2-5; D gene ambiguous. CDR3 DNA sequence: TGTGCCAGCAGCTTGAGGCAGGAAGAGACCCAGTACTTC. As protein: CASSLRQEETQYF.